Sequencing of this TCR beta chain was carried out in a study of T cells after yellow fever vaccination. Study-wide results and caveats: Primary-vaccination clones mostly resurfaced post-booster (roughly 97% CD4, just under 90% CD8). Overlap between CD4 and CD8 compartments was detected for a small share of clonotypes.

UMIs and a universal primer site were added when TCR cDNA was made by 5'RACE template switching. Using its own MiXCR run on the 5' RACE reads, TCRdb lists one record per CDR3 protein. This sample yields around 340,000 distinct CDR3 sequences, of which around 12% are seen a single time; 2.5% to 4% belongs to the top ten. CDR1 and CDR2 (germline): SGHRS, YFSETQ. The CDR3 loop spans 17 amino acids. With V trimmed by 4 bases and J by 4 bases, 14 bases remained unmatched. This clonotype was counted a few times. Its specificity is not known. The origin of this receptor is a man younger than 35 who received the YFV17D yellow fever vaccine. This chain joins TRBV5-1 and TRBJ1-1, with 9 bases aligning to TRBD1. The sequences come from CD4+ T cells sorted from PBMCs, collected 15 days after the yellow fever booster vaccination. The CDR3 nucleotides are TGCGCCAGCAGCGCGCCGGGACAGGGAGATTTGGTCACTGAAGCTTTCTTT. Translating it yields CASSAPGQGDLVTEAFF.